The subject of this entry is one T cell receptor (beta chain). The antigen is undetermined. Run at survey level, the immunoSEQ assay was version v3.0. The sequencing target was 40,000-50,000 T-cell genomes per sample. Sequencing used immunoSEQ multiplex PCR; TCRdb keeps in-frame clones, though not all of them. Of tens of thousands of clones in the sample, about 90% were seen once. HIV-positive participants were all treated in the United States. This sample stems from a study of long-term antiretroviral therapy in people with HIV. Findings and caveats of the study: Information on adherence, resistance and therapy changes was unavailable. Relative to control repertoires, HIV repertoires exhibited narrower CDR3 length ranges.

The germline CDR1 and CDR2 sequences are SGHTA and FQGNSA. The CDR3 covers 14 residues. The V end lost 5 bases, the J end lost 8 bases, and 16 bases lay between the germline ends. The chain links TRBV7-2 to TRBJ2-1, with D unresolved. This clonotype was obtained from a man aged 50-60 years with HIV. The sequencing here drew on unsorted PBMCs, taken 2 years after starting antiretroviral therapy. CDR3 DNA: TGTGCCAGCAGCCCATCGGATTCGGGCTATGAGCAGTTCTTC. Translation gives CASSPSDSGYEQFF.